This T cell receptor beta chain was captured in a study of OX40 agonist ivuxolimab in advanced cancers. General observations from the study: Clonal expansion was seen in CD4+ and CD8+ blood T cells by week 6 at 0.1 to 3.0 mg/kg.

This clone was counted ten times or more. The antigen is unknown. Sequencing used immunoSEQ multiplex PCR; TCRdb keeps in-frame clones, though not all of them. The table includes around 40,000 clones, roughly 84% detected once. The sequencing here drew on CD4+ or CD8+ T cells sorted from blood, taken in a trial of the OX40 agonist ivuxolimab. The TCR was taken from an adult with an advanced solid tumor such as melanoma, head and neck, liver or kidney cancer.

The CDR3 sequence: CASSSYRGGEQYF. The CDR3 DNA is TGTGCCAGCAGCTCCTACAGGGGGGGGGAGCAGTACTTC. The chain has TRBV7-9 and TRBJ2-7; perhaps TRBD1 as D (8 bases). V was clipped by 4 bases and J by 7 bases, with 14 bases between them. The CDR3 runs to 13 residues. The germline CDR1 and CDR2 sequences are SEHNR and FQNEAQ (reference sequence).